This record looks at one TCR beta chain sequence and its context. The antigen is unknown. Germline values: CDR1 SGHVS, CDR2 FQNEAQ. The trim removed 3 bases at V and 0 bases at J, leaving 8 bases unmatched. This CDR3 spans 16 amino acids. Sequenced by immunoSEQ multiplex PCR; TCRdb stores in-frame clones only, minus some. The data contain roughly 99,000 clones, 80% to 95% of them singletons. This record comes from a study of T cell responses to AZD1222 COVID-19 vaccine. Study-wide results and limits: Two AZD1222 doses significantly raised spike-specific TCR breadth and depth over controls.

Combined were second doses at about 4 or about 12 weeks. This rearrangement joins TRBV7-8 to TRBJ2-7; 7 bases fit TRBD2. The sequencing here drew on peripheral blood, taken 28 days after the second AZD1222 dose. The sequence derives from an adult who received the AZD1222 COVID-19 vaccine. CDR3: CASSFPLGGGSYEQYF. For the CDR3, the DNA is TGTGCCAGCAGCTTCCCGTTGGGGGGGGGCTCCTACGAGCAGTACTTC. Together with reference TRBV7-8 and TRBJ2-7, the CDR3 gives the full variable domain: GAGVSQSPRYKVAKRGQDVALRCDPISGHVSLFWYQQALGQGPEFLTYFQNEAQLDKSGLPSDRFFAERPEGSVSTLKIQRTQQEDSAVYLCASSFPLGGGSYEQYFGPGTRLTVT.